The present entry profiles one T cell receptor beta chain with its context. Its antigen remains unidentified. Qualities for individual bases were not recorded, and no much larger clone is one base off. These data are taken from a study of PD-L1 blockade in urothelial cancer (dated by TCRdb to 2015 to 2018). General notes on the study: Every patient began therapy in the mid-2010s and was given atezolizumab 1,200 mg intravenously every 3 weeks. Twenty-five of 29 patients were males with bladder-origin urothelial cancer, and about 60% of the roughly 29 reported a prior smoking history. An ECOG performance status of 0 or 1 was recorded for the patients, and 0 to 3 prior chemotherapy regimens had been received by the patients. Blood samples were analyzed 3 weeks after the start of treatment (second dose) and 6 weeks after the start of treatment. Blood samples yielded a median of 141,255 T cells and around 80,000 unique TCRs, with median clonality 0.080. An exploratory multi-omic analysis was conducted of the somatic, immune and clinical correlates of response to PD-L1 blockade with atezolizumab in urothelial cancer. TCR sequencing covered pretreatment tumor samples and matched, serially collected peripheral blood taken before and after atezolizumab treatment. Durable clinical benefit meant progression-free survival longer than 6 months, and TCR features were also tested against progression-free and overall survival. In the same patients, pretreatment tumors underwent whole exome sequencing and RNA sequencing in addition to TCR sequencing. Durable clinical benefit was achieved by nine patients but not by the remaining 20. Over 28 patients had pretreatment blood TCR-seq, 24 had at least one posttreatment blood collection, and 24 had tumor TCR-seq. Study-wide conclusions, independent of this receptor: Because the sample size was small (n ≈ 28) and many of the analyses were exploratory, the results are meant to be hypothesis-generating. Greater expansion of tumor-associated TCR clones in peripheral blood 3 weeks after the start of treatment was observed in patients with durable benefit (n of about 20, p = 0.022). Improved progression-free and overall survival was associated with having pretreatment peripheral blood TCR clonality below the median.

CDR3 length: 13 amino acids, cysteine to phenylalanine. Solely the CDR3 DNA is kept, with 39 bases framed from the first base. The trim is 3 bases for V and 8 bases for J, with a gap of 11 bases between the germline ends. The germline V gene specifies MDHEN as CDR1 and SYDVKM as CDR2. The cohort comprised 25 to 30 patients with locally advanced or metastatic urothelial carcinoma treated at Memorial Sloan Kettering on a trial protocol. Peripheral blood mononuclear cells were collected from each patient pretreatment and during treatment, giving between 1 and 8 total time points per patient. The Qiagen DNeasy Blood extraction kit was used to purify genomic DNA from total PBMCs and from tumor samples. PBMCs were collected pretreatment and during treatment, and were isolated and stored as previously described. To estimate absolute template abundance from read counts, synthetic TCR analog templates were spiked into each PCR. The immunoSEQ assay was used to amplify TCRbeta CDR3 regions from genomic DNA with bias-controlled V and J gene primers. Sequencing of rearranged TCRbeta segments was done at approximately 20X coverage. The authors' pipeline ran thus. Clustering was used to correct sequencing errors, and CDR3s were annotated against IMGT to assign V, D and J genes. Out-of-frame and stop-codon sequences were excluded, and only productive TCRbeta rearrangements were used in downstream analyses. To compute clonality, Shannon entropy was normalized by the log of the number of unique productive sequences and then subtracted from one. Clones differing between time points or between blood and tumor were identified using Fisher's exact test with Benjamini-Hochberg correction, with an adjusted p below 0.01 applied as the threshold. TCRdb provides this immuneACCESS table in a form limited to in-frame rearrangements. Some clones are lacking; in checked studies, under half of them reflect an unresolved V gene, and why the rest are absent is not known. V, J and clone size were drawn from that table, and D and trimming were deduced from the DNA. This sample has about 88,000 clones in its table, and 90% of those were observed once. The top ten clonotypes cover 7.5% to 10% of the sample.

The rearranged chain carries TRBV28 and TRBJ1-5; a tentative D match to TRBD1 spans 5 bases. This clonotype originated in a man aged 55 to 69 with urothelial cancer. The specimen comprised PBMCs, sampled around atezolizumab (anti-PD-L1) treatment. CDR3 reads: CASSFPGQKPQHF. The DNA sequence reads TGTGCCAGCAGTTTTCCAGGGCAGAAGCCCCAGCATTTT.